These 9 T cell receptor beta chains came from one sample sequenced in a study of blood T cell repertoires in COVID-19. Data came from immunoSEQ multiplex PCR; TCRdb stores just in-frame clones and leaves some out. The data show 350,000 or so clones, roughly 90% seen once. Sequenced sample: PBMCs or T cells enriched from blood (not recorded which). These receptors were obtained from a woman aged 25 to 45 who had been exposed to COVID-19.

The CDR3 sequence is CASSLVGQGYQPQHF. The CDR3 bases are TGTGCCAGCAGCTTAGTGGGACAGGGGTATCAGCCCCAGCATTTT. The chain employs TRBV7-9 and TRBJ1-5; 10 positions match TRBD1. CDR1 is SEHNR, CDR2 FQNEAQ, per germline (reference sequence). V gave up 1 base and J gave up 5 bases; unmatched junction bases: 2. CDR3 length equals 15 residues.

This sequence joins TRBV9 and TRBJ2-7; TRBD2 is a possible D gene (6 bases). With 2 bases removed from V and 5 bases from J, the gap between germline ends came to 17 bases. The CDR3 runs 15 residues. Germline lookup yields CDR1 SGDLS and CDR2 YYNGEE. In DNA form, the CDR3 reads TGTGCCAGCAGCGTGCGAGGGCTAGCGTGGAACGAGCAGTACTTC. Encoded protein: CASSVRGLAWNEQYF.

V gene TRBV7-3 combines with J gene TRBJ2-1; TRBD1 agrees at 9 bases. The CDR3 is 14 amino acids. Germline V lookup: CDR1 SGHTA, CDR2 FQGTGA. J was trimmed by 7 bases and V by 6 bases; bases with no gene match: 7. The CDR3 nucleotides read TGTGCCAGCAGTTCTTGGGACAGGGCGAATGAGCAGTTCTTC. Its protein product is CASSSWDRANEQFF.

The J gene is TRBJ2-7, the V gene TRBV5-1, with 7 bases aligning to TRBD1. J was trimmed by 0 bases and V by 0 bases; bases with no gene match: 3. Germline CDR1 SGHRS, CDR2 YFSETQ. This CDR3 has 15 residues. DNA of the CDR3: TGCGCCAGCAGCTTGGCGGCAGGGGGCTCCTACGAGCAGTACTTC. Residues: CASSLAAGGSYEQYF.

The chain combines TRBV29-1 with TRBJ1-2; 10 bases agree with TRBD1. With 4 bases clipped from V and 3 bases from J, the junction kept 2 bases outside the gene matches. Germline assignment: CDR1 SQVTM and CDR2 ANQGSEA. The CDR3 has 13 residues. In DNA form, the CDR3 reads TGCAGCGTTGCGACAGGGGGCTACTATGGCTACACCTTC. It specifies CSVATGGYYGYTF.

The chain uses TRBV7-9 and TRBJ2-1; possible D gene TRBD2, 8 bases. Germline lookup yields CDR1 SEHNR and CDR2 FQNEAQ (reference sequence). V shed 7 bases and J shed 4 bases, with 29 bases lying between them. The CDR3 spans 19 residues. The CDR3 loop is CASTPVAGQPVPAYNEQFF. In nucleotides, the CDR3 is TGTGCCAGCACCCCAGTAGCGGGACAGCCCGTCCCCGCGTACAATGAGCAGTTCTTC.

The chain is built from TRBV7-3 and TRBJ1-1; maybe TRBD1 (5 bases). The germline V and J ends were trimmed by 3 bases and 5 bases, with 13 bases remaining between them. Germline loops: CDR1 SGHTA, CDR2 FQGTGA. The CDR3 spans 14 residues. The CDR3 nucleotides are TGTGCCAGCAGCTTGACCGGAAAGGGGACTGAAGCTTTCTTT. It yields the protein CASSLTGKGTEAFF.

A few counts support this clone. The J gene is TRBJ1-3, the V gene TRBV3-1 (or the pseudogene TRBV3-2); no definite D call. The CDR3 totals 13 residues. Looked up from germline, CDR1 is LGHDT and CDR2 is YNNKEL (reference sequence). V gave up 6 bases and J gave up 0 bases, with 6 bases separating them. CDR3 in DNA: TGTGCCAGCAGGAGCCACTCTGGAAACACCATATATTTT. This encodes CASRSHSGNTIYF.

The V gene is TRBV3-1 (or the pseudogene TRBV3-2), the J gene TRBJ1-4; D ambiguous. Germline V gene sequence: CDR1 LGHDT, CDR2 YNNKEL (reference sequence). The CDR3 sequence is 16 residues long. Trimming cost V 3 bases and J 4 bases, with 15 bases left between them. CDR3 residues: CASSHEPGRGNEKLFF. CDR3 nucleotides: TGTGCCAGCAGCCATGAACCCGGACGGGGTAATGAAAAACTGTTTTTT.